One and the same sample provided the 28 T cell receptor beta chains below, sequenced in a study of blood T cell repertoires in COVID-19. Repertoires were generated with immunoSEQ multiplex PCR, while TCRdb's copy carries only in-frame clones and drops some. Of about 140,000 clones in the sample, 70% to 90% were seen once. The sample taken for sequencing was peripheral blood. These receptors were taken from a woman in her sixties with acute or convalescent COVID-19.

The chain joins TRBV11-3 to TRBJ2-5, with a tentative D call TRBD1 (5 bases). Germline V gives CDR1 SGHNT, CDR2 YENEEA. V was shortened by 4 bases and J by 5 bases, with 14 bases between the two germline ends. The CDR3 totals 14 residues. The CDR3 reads CASSSGALWETQYF. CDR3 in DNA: TGTGCCAGCAGCTCTGGGGCCCTGTGGGAGACCCAGTACTTC.

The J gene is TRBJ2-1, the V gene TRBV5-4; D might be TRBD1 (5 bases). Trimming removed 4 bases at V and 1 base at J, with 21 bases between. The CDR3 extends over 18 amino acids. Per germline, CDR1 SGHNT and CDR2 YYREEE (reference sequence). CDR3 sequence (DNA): TGTGCCAGCAGCCCGAAGAGGCAGGGCGGAAGGTCCTACAATGAGCAGTTCTTC. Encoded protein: CASSPKRQGGRSYNEQFF.

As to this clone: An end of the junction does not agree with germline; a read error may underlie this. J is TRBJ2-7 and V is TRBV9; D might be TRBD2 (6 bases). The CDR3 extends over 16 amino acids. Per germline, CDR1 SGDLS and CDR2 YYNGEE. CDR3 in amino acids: CASSVEGSGLSHEQYF. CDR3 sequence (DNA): TGTGCCAGCAGCGTAGAGGGGTCGGGACTCTCCCACGAGCAGTACTTC.

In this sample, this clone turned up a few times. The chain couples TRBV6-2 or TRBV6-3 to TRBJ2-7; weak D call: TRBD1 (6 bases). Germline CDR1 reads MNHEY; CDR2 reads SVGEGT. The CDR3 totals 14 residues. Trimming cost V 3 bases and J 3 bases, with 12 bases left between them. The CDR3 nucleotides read TGTGCCAGCAGTTATCCAGGGGACCTCTACGAGCAGTACTTC. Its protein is CASSYPGDLYEQYF.

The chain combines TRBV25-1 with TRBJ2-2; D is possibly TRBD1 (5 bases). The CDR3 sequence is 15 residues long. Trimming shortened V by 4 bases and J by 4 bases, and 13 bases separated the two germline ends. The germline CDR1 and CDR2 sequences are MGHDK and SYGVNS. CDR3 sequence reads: CASSGARGFTGELFF. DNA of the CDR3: TGTGCCAGCAGTGGGGCAAGGGGTTTCACCGGGGAGCTGTTTTTT.

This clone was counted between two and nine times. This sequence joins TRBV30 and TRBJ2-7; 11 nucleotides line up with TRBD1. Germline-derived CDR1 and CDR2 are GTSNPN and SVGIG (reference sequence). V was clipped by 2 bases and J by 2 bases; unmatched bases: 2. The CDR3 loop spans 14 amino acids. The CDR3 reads CAWSSGQGAYEQYF. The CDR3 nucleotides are TGTGCCTGGAGTTCGGGACAGGGGGCCTACGAGCAGTACTTC. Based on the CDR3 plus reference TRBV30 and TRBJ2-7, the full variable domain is SQTIHQWPATLVQPVGSPLSLECTVEGTSNPNLYWYRQAAGRGLQLLFYSVGIGQISSEVPQNLSASRPQDRQFILSSKKLLLSDSGFYLCAWSSGQGAYEQYFGPGTRLTVT.

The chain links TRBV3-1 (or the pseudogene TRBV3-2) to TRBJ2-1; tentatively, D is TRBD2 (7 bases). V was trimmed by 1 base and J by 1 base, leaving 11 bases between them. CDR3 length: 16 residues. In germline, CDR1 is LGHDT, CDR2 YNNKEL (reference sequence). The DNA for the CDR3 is TGTGCCAGCAGCCAAGCGGGGGGCCTATCCTACAATGAGCAGTTCTTC. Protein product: CASSQAGGLSYNEQFF.

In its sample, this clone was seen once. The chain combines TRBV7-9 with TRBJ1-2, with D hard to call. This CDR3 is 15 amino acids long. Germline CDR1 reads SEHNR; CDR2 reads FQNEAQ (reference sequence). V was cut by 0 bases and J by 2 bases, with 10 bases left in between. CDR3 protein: CASSLAPSRNYGYTF. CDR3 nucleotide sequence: TGTGCCAGCAGCTTAGCTCCTTCCAGAAACTATGGCTACACCTTC.

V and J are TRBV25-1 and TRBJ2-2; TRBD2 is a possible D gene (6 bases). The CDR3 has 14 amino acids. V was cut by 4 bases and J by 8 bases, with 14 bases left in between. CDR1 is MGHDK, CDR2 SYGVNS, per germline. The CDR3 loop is CASSVFGGEGELFF. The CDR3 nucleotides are TGTGCCAGCAGTGTTTTTGGCGGGGAGGGGGAGCTGTTTTTT.

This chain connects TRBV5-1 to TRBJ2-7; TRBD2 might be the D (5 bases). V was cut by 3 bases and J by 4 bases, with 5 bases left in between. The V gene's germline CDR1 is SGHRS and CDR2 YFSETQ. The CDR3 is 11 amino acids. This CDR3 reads CASSSGYEQYF. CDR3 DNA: TGCGCCAGCAGCTCGGGGTACGAGCAGTACTTC.

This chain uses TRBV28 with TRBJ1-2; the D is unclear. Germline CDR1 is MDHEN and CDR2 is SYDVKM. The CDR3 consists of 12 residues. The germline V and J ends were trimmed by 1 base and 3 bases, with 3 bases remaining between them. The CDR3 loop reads CASSLSDYGYTF. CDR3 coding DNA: TGTGCCAGCAGTTTATCAGACTATGGCTACACCTTC.

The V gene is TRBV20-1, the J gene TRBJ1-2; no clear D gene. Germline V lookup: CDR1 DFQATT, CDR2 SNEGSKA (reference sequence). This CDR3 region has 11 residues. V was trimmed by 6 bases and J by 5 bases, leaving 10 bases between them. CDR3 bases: TGCAGTGCGACCTCAGGTTATGGCTACACCTTC. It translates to CSATSGYGYTF.

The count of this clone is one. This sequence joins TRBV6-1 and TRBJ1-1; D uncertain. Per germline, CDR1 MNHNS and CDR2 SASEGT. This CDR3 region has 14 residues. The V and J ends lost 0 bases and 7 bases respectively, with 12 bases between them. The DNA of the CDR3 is TGTGCCAGCAGTGAAGCGCATCGGGTTAGTGAAGCTTTCTTT. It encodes CASSEAHRVSEAFF.

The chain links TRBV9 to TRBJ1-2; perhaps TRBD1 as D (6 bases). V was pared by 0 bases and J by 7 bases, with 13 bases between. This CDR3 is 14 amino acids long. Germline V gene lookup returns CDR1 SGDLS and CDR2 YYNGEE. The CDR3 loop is CASSVAAQGSGYTF. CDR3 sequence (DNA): TGTGCCAGCAGCGTAGCCGCACAGGGCTCTGGCTACACCTTC. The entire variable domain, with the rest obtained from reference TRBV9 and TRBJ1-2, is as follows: DSGVTQTPKHLITATGQRVTLRCSPRSGDLSVYWYQQSLDQGLQFLIQYYNGEERAKGNILERFSAQQFPDLHSELNLSSLELGDSALYFCASSVAAQGSGYTFGSGTRLTVV.

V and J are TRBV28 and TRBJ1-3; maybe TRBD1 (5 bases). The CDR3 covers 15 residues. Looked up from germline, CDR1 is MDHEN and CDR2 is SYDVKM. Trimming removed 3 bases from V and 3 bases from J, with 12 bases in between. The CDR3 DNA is TGTGCCAGCAGTTTCCCCGCCAGGGTTGGAAACACCATATATTTT. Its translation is CASSFPARVGNTIYF.

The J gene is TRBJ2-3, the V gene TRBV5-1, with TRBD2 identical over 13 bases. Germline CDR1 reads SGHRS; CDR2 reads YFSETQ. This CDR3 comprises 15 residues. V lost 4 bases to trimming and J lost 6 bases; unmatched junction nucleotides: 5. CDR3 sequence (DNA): TGCGCCAGCAGCCGCCCGACTAGCGGGGGGGATACGCAGTATTTT. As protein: CASSRPTSGGDTQYF. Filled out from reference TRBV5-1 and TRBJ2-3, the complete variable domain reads KAGVTQTPRYLIKTRGQQVTLSCSPISGHRSVSWYQQTPGQGLQFLFEYFSETQRNKGNFPGRFSGRQFSNSRSEMNVSTLELGDSALYLCASSRPTSGGDTQYFGPGTRLTVL.

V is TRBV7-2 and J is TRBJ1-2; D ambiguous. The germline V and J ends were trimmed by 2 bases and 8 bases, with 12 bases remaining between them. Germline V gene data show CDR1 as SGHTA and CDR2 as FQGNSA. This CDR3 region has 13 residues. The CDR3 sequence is CASSLKKQSGYTF. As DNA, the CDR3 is TGTGCCAGCAGCTTAAAGAAACAGAGCGGCTACACCTTC.

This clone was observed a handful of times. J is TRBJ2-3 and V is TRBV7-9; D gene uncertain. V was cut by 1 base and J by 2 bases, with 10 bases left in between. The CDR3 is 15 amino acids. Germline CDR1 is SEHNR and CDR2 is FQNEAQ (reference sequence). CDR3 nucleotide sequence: TGTGCCAGCAGCTTAGGGTTAGTTTTCACAGATACGCAGTATTTT. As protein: CASSLGLVFTDTQYF.

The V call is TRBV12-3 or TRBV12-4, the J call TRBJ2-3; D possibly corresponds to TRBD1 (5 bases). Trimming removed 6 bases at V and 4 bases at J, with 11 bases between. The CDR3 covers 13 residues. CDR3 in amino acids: CASRDPRADTQYF. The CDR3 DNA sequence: TGTGCCAGCAGGGACCCCAGGGCAGATACGCAGTATTTT.

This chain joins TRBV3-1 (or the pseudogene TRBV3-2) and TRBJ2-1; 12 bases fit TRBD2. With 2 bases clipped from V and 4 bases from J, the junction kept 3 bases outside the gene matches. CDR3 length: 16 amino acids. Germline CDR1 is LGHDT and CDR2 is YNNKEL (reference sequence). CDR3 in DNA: TGTGCCAGCAGCCAACCTAGCGGGGGGGTTTACAATGAGCAGTTCTTC. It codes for CASSQPSGGVYNEQFF.

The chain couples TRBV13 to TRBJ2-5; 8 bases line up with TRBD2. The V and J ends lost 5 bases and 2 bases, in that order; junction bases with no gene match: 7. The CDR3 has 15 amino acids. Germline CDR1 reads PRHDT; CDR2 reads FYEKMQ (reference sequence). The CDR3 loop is CASSPTRGGQETQYF. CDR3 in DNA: TGTGCCAGCAGCCCTACCCGGGGGGGACAAGAGACCCAGTACTTC.

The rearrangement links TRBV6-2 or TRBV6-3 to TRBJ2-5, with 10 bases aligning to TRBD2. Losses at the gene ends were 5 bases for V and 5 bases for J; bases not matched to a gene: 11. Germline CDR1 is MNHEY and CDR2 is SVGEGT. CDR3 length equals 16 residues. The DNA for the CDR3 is TGTGCCAGCAGTCCGACTAGCGGGCGGCAACGGGAGACCCAGTACTTC. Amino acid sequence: CASSPTSGRQRETQYF.

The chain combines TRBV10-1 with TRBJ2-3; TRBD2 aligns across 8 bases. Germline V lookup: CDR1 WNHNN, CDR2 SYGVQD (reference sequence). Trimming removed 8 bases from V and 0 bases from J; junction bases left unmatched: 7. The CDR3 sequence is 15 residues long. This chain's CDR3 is CASARGGRSTDTQYF. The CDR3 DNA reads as TGCGCCAGCGCTCGCGGGGGGAGAAGCACAGATACGCAGTATTTT.

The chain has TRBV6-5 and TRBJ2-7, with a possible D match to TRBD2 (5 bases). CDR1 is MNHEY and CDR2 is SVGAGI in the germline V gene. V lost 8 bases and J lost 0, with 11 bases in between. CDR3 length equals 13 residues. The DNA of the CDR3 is TGTGCCAGCCTGGGAGCGACCTCCTACGAGCAGTACTTC. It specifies CASLGATSYEQYF.

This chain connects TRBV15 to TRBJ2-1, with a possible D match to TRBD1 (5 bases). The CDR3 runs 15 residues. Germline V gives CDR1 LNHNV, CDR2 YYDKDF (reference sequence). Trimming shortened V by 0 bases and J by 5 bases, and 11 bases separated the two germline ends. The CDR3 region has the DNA TGTGCCACCAGCAGAGATAGGGCAGGGAACAATGAGCAGTTCTTC. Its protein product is CATSRDRAGNNEQFF.

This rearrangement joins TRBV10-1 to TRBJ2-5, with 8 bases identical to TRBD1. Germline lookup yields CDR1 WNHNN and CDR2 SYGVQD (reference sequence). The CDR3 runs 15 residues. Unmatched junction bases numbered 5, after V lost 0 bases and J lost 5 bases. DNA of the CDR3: TGCGCCAGCAGTGAGTCCATGACAGGGGAGGAGACCCAGTACTTC. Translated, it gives CASSESMTGEETQYF.

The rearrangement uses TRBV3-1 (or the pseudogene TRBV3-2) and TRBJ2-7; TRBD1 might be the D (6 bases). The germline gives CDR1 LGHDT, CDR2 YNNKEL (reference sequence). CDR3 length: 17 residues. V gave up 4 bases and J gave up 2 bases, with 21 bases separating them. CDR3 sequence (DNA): TGTGCCAGCAGCCCTACCCTCTACCCTCGACAGGCCTACGAGCAGTACTTC. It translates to CASSPTLYPRQAYEQYF.

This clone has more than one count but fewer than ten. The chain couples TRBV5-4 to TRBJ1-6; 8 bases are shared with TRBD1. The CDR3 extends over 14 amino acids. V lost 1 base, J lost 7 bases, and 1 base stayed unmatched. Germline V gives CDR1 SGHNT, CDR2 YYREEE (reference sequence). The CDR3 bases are TGTGCCAGCAGCTTGACAGGGGGGAATTCACCCCTCCACTTT. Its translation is CASSLTGGNSPLHF.